This paragraph covers one T cell receptor (beta chain) sequence. The V and J ends lost 0 bases and 5 bases respectively, with 11 bases between them. CDR1 and CDR2 (germline): KGHSH, LQKENI. CDR3 length equals 15 residues. The sample is drawn from a study of control samples from healthy donors and cancer patients. TCRdb's table, derived via immunoSEQ multiplex PCR, lists solely in-frame clones and lacks some. The data show 130,000 or so clones, with roughly 86% seen just once and around 6.9% held by the top ten. Specimen: PBMCs. The chain is built from TRBV18 and TRBJ2-1, with D perhaps given as TRBD1 or TRBD2 (6 bases each). This receptor was obtained from a man between 50 and 59 years old with head and neck cancer. The CDR3 here is CASSPPSRGDNEQFF. For the CDR3, the DNA is TGTGCCAGCTCACCACCATCGAGGGGGGACAATGAGCAGTTCTTC.